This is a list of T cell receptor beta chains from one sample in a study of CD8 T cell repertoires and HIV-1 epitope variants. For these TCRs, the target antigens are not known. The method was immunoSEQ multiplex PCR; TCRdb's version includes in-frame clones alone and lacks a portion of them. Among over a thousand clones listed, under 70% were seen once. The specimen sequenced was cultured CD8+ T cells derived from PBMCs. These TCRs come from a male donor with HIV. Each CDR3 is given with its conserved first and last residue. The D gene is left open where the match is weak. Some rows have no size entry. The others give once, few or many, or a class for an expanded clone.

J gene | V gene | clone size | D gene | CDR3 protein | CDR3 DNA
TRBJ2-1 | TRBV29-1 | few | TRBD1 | CSVDHWDRYNEQFF | TGCAGCGTTGACCACTGGGACAGGTACAATGAGCAGTTCTTC
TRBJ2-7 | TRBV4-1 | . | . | CASSQVEGGEQYF | TGCGCCAGCAGCCAAGTTGAAGGGGGCGAGCAGTACTTC
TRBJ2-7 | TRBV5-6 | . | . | CASSLGGQVAYEQYF | TGTGCCAGCAGCTTGGGGGGGCAAGTTGCCTACGAGCAGTACTTC
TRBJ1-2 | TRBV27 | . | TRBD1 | CASSFGVRGFGYTF | TGTGCCAGCAGTTTTGGGGTCAGGGGGTTCGGCTACACCTTC
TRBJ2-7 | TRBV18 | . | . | CASSPQFGQGPYEQYF | TGTGCCAGCTCACCACAGTTTGGGCAGGGGCCCTACGAGCAGTACTTC
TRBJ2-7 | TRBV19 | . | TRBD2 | CASSTHAGLAESSYEQYF | TGTGCCAGTAGTACTCACGCTGGACTAGCGGAAAGCTCCTACGAGCAGTACTTC
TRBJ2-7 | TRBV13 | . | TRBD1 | CASSPGQGLGEQYF | TGTGCCAGCAGTCCGGGACAGGGCTTAGGAGAGCAGTACTTC
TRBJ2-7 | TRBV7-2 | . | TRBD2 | CASSLLGTSHF | TGTGCCAGCAGCTTATTAGGGACTAGTCATTTC
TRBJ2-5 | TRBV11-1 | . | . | CASSLEDEETQYF | TGTGCCAGCAGCTTAGAAGATGAAGAGACCCAGTACTTC
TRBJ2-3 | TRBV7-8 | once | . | CASSTIGTDTQYF | TGTGCCAGCAGCACCATTGGCACGGATACGCAGTATTTT
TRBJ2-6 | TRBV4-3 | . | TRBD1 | CASSQTGGSGANVLTF | TGCGCCAGCAGCCAGACAGGGGGCTCTGGGGCCAACGTCCTGACTTTC
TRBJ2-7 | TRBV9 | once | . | CASSVGADFGSYEQYF | TGTGCCAGCAGCGTAGGAGCGGACTTTGGGTCCTACGAGCAGTACTTC
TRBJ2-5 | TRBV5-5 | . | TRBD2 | CASSFSSGGQETQYF | TGTGCCAGCAGCTTTTCTAGCGGGGGGCAAGAGACCCAGTACTTC